Shown below are 21 T cell receptor beta chains from a single sample sequenced in a study of identifying expanded T cells in peripheral blood. Assay used: immunoSEQ multiplex PCR; TCRdb lists only in-frame clones, some missing. The data show around 75,000 clones, roughly nine tenths seen once. The sequenced material came from blood. The origin of the receptors is a person aged 18-70 years in good health.

This clone has just a few counts. The chain couples TRBV9 to TRBJ2-3, with 10 bases aligning to TRBD2. The junction had 2 bases not matched to a gene; V was cut back by 3 bases and J by 4 bases. The CDR3 covers 14 residues. Germline V gene lookup returns CDR1 SGDLS and CDR2 YYNGEE. The CDR3 DNA reads as TGTGCCAGCAGCGAGCGGGGGGGCCCAGATACGCAGTATTTT. It yields the protein CASSERGGPDTQYF.

The chain recombines TRBV18 with TRBJ2-1; 12 nucleotides align to TRBD2. V lost 1 base, J lost 3 bases, and 4 bases stayed unmatched. The CDR3 runs to 17 residues. Germline CDR1 reads KGHSH; CDR2 reads LQKENI. The CDR3 DNA sequence: TGTGCCAGCTCACCACAGACTAGCGGGGGTAGCTACAATGAGCAGTTCTTC. Protein product: CASSPQTSGGSYNEQFF.

The chain uses TRBV2 and TRBJ1-3; D ambiguous. The germline V gene has CDR1 SNHLY and CDR2 FYNNEI. V was shortened by 5 bases and J by 3 bases, with 11 bases between the two germline ends. CDR3 size: 14 residues. CDR3 amino acids: CASSTTKDGNTIYF. The DNA for the CDR3 is TGTGCCAGCAGTACGACAAAGGATGGAAACACCATATATTTT.

This clone was found once. V is TRBV6-5 and J is TRBJ1-4; the D is unclear. V was trimmed by 2 bases and J by 8 bases, leaving 9 bases between them. This CDR3 comprises 13 residues. Germline CDR1 reads MNHEY; CDR2 reads SVGAGI. The CDR3 is CASSYRGGEKLFF. CDR3 DNA sequence: TGTGCCAGCAGTTACCGGGGTGGCGAAAAACTGTTTTTT.

This sequence joins TRBV5-1 and TRBJ2-1; 7 nucleotides align to TRBD1. V was pared by 3 bases and J by 5 bases, with 11 bases of the junction left unmatched. The germline V gene encodes CDR1 SGHRS and CDR2 YFSETQ. The CDR3 totals 16 residues. The CDR3 spells CASSSLSGQINNEQFF. For the CDR3, the DNA is TGCGCCAGCAGCTCCCTATCGGGACAGATCAACAATGAGCAGTTCTTC. The variable domain in full, with the rest retrieved from reference TRBV5-1 and TRBJ2-1, is KAGVTQTPRYLIKTRGQQVTLSCSPISGHRSVSWYQQTPGQGLQFLFEYFSETQRNKGNFPGRFSGRQFSNSRSEMNVSTLELGDSALYLCASSSLSGQINNEQFFGPGTRLTVL.

This clone was recorded once. The J gene is TRBJ2-7, the V gene TRBV6-5, with 7 nucleotides matching TRBD2. CDR3 length: 16 amino acids. The V and J ends lost 3 bases and 3 bases, in that order; junction bases with no gene match: 11. Germline V CDR1 and CDR2: MNHEY, SVGAGI. The CDR3 DNA reads TGTGCCAGCAGTTATTCTCCAGGGACTAACTACTACGAGCAGTACTTC. This codes for CASSYSPGTNYYEQYF.

The rearrangement links TRBV28 to TRBJ2-1; a possible D gene is TRBD1 (5 bases). Germline lookup yields CDR1 MDHEN and CDR2 SYDVKM. CDR3 length: 15 amino acids. V gave up 5 bases and J gave up 2 bases, with 13 bases separating them. This CDR3 is CASSPRGIPYNEQFF. For the CDR3, the DNA is TGTGCCAGCAGTCCTAGGGGTATCCCCTACAATGAGCAGTTCTTC.

This rearrangement joins TRBV7-9 to TRBJ2-7; D is possibly TRBD2 (6 bases). Trimming shortened V by 3 bases and J by 7 bases, and 10 bases separated the two germline ends. Germline V gene lookup returns CDR1 SEHNR and CDR2 FQNEAQ (reference sequence). The CDR3 consists of 12 residues. CDR3 nucleotides: TGTGCCAGCAGCTTCGGGGACTGGGAGCAGTACTTC. It is translated as CASSFGDWEQYF.

V and J are TRBV5-1 and TRBJ1-2; weak D call: TRBD1 (6 bases). The CDR3 is 13 amino acids. The V end lost 3 bases, the J end lost 8 bases, and 14 bases lay between the germline ends. Germline V lookup: CDR1 SGHRS, CDR2 YFSETQ. The CDR3 loop reads CASSSQGGGGYTF. Written as DNA, the CDR3 is TGCGCCAGCAGCTCCCAAGGTGGGGGCGGCTACACCTTC. The complete variable domain, with remaining parts taken from reference TRBV5-1 and TRBJ1-2, reads KAGVTQTPRYLIKTRGQQVTLSCSPISGHRSVSWYQQTPGQGLQFLFEYFSETQRNKGNFPGRFSGRQFSNSRSEMNVSTLELGDSALYLCASSSQGGGGYTFGSGTRLTVV.

This chain connects TRBV4-1 to TRBJ2-1; maybe TRBD2 (6 bases). Germline V lookup: CDR1 MGHRA, CDR2 YSYEKL. Trimming took off 1 base at V and 8 bases at J, with 15 bases between the two ends. The CDR3 extends over 15 amino acids. The CDR3: CASSQVGSGGDEQFF. CDR3 coding DNA: TGCGCCAGCAGCCAAGTTGGTAGTGGCGGGGATGAGCAGTTCTTC.

The chain joins TRBV7-2 to TRBJ2-7; the D gene is possibly TRBD1 (5 bases). The CDR3 runs to 12 residues. Per germline, CDR1 SGHTA and CDR2 FQGNSA. V was cut by 2 bases and J by 3 bases, with 5 bases left in between. CDR3 region: CASSLQGYEQYF. The CDR3 DNA follows: TGTGCCAGCAGCTTACAGGGCTACGAGCAGTACTTC. Full variable domain (rest looked up from reference TRBV7-2 and TRBJ2-7): GAGVSQSPSNKVTEKGKDVELRCDPISGHTALYWYRQSLGQGLEFLIYFQGNSAPDKSGLPSDRFSAERTGGSVSTLTIQRTQQEDSAVYLCASSLQGYEQYFGPGTRLTVT.

CDR3 sequence (DNA): TGTGCCAGCAGTGTGACCCAGAACAGGGGACGGGGCTACACCTTC. Protein: CASSVTQNRGRGYTF. V and J are TRBV2 and TRBJ1-2; 7 nucleotides match TRBD1. CDR1 and CDR2 (germline): SNHLY, FYNNEI. This CDR3 region has 15 residues. J was trimmed by 8 bases and V by 4 bases; bases with no gene match: 13.

The V gene is TRBV11-3, the J gene TRBJ2-2; no clear D gene. Trimming shortened V by 3 bases and J by 4 bases, and 12 bases separated the two germline ends. Germline CDR1 is SGHNT and CDR2 is YENEEA. The CDR3 runs 15 residues. DNA of the CDR3: TGTGCCAGCAGCTTGTCAAGGGTCGGCACCGGGGAGCTGTTTTTT. Protein sequence: CASSLSRVGTGELFF.

The V gene is TRBV28, the J gene TRBJ2-7; D perhaps matches TRBD2 (6 bases). Germline values: CDR1 MDHEN, CDR2 SYDVKM. V lost 2 bases and J 3 bases, leaving 20 bases between the germline ends. The CDR3 length is 17 residues. The CDR3 protein is CASSLQRGGGSGYEQYF. The CDR3 coding sequence is TGTGCCAGCAGTTTACAGAGGGGAGGTGGAAGTGGCTACGAGCAGTACTTC.

This sequence joins TRBV6-1 and TRBJ1-1; no clear D gene. The CDR3 length is 13 residues. Germline CDR1 reads MNHNS; CDR2 reads SASEGT. Deletions cut 1 base from V and 1 base from J, with 4 bases between. CDR3 nucleotides: TGTGCCAGCAGTGAAGGCAAGAACACTGAAGCTTTCTTT. Its protein product is CASSEGKNTEAFF.

This clone showed up just once. The chain combines TRBV7-2 with TRBJ2-1; no definite D call. Germline V lookup: CDR1 SGHTA, CDR2 FQGNSA. Trimming left V 5 bases short and J 2 bases short, with 13 bases between. The CDR3 extends over 15 amino acids. CDR3 DNA sequence: TGTGCCAGCAGCCCTCAGAGTGACGCCTACAATGAGCAGTTCTTC. Its protein is CASSPQSDAYNEQFF.

The rearrangement joins TRBV25-1 to TRBJ2-7; 7 bases are shared with TRBD2. The CDR3 contains 16 residues. From germline, CDR1 is MGHDK and CDR2 SYGVNS. V shed 1 base and J 5 bases; nucleotides not matched to a gene: 11. The CDR3 protein is CASSEFLGGRGDEQYF. The CDR3 DNA sequence: TGTGCCAGCAGTGAATTCCTCGGCGGGAGAGGGGACGAGCAGTACTTC.

This clone was detected once. This chain uses TRBV6-1 with TRBJ2-5, with a possible D match to TRBD1 (5 bases). Germline V gene sequence: CDR1 MNHNS, CDR2 SASEGT. Trimming left V 2 bases short and J 7 bases short, with 11 bases between. This CDR3 has 13 amino acids. The CDR3 spells CASSESGQGTQYF. The CDR3 coding sequence is TGTGCCAGCAGTGAATCCGGGCAGGGGACCCAGTACTTC.

This chain connects TRBV6-6 to TRBJ1-5; 7 positions match TRBD1. Trimming at V came to 6 bases and at J to 5 bases, leaving 7 bases not matched to a gene. This CDR3 region has 14 residues. CDR1 and CDR2 from the germline V gene are MNHNY and SVGAGI (reference sequence). Written as DNA, the CDR3 is TGTGCCAGCAGGACCTTACAGGGGTATCAGCCCCAGCATTTT. It encodes CASRTLQGYQPQHF.

V is TRBV19 and J is TRBJ1-6, with D uncertain. The length of the CDR3 is 19 residues. Trimming stripped 3 bases from V and 0 bases from J, with 18 bases between. The germline gives CDR1 LNHDA, CDR2 SQIVND (reference sequence). CDR3 sequence: CASSMSGSGPGSYNSPLHF. The DNA of the CDR3 is TGTGCCAGTAGTATGTCCGGATCTGGGCCGGGCTCCTATAATTCACCCCTCCACTTT.

The chain is built from TRBV7-2 and TRBJ1-1; 8 nucleotides line up with TRBD1. CDR1 is SGHTA, CDR2 FQGNSA, per germline. The CDR3 covers 16 residues. With 1 base clipped from V and 1 base from J, the junction kept 5 bases outside the gene matches. The CDR3 DNA follows: TGTGCCAGCAGCTTAGAAACAGGGGGGACGAACACTGAAGCTTTCTTT. It translates to CASSLETGGTNTEAFF.